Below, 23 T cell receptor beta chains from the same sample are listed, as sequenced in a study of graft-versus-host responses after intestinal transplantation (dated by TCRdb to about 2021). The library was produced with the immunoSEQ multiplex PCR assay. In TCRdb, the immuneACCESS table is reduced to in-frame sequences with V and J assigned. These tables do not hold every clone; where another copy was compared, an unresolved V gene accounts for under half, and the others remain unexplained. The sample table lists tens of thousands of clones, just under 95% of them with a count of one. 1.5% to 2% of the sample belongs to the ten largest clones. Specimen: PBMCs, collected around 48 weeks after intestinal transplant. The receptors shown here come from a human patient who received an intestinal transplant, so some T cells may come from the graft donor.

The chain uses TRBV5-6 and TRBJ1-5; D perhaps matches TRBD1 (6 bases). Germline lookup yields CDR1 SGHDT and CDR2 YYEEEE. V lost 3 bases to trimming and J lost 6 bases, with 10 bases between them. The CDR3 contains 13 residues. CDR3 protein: CASSSDRRQPQHF. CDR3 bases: TGTGCCAGCAGCTCGGACAGACGTCAGCCCCAGCATTTT.

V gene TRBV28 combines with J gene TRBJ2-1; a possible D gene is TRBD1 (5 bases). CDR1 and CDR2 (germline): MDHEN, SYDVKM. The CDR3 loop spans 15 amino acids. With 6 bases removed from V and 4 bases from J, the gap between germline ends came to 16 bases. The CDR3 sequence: CASRRQPRAYNEQFF. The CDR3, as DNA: TGTGCCAGCAGGAGACAGCCTCGGGCGTACAATGAGCAGTTCTTC.

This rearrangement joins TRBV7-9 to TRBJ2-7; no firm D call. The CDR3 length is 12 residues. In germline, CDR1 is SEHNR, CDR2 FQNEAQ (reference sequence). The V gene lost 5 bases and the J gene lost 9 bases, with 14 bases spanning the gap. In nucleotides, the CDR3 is TGTGCCAGCAGCCATCCTGGGTCCGGGCAGTACTTC. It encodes CASSHPGSGQYF.

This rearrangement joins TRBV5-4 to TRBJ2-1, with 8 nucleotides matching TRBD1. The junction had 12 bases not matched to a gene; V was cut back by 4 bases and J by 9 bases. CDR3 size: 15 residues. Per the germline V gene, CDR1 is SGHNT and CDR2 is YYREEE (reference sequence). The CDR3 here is CASSADRVPTLEQFF. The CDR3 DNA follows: TGTGCCAGCAGCGCGGACAGGGTCCCCACGCTTGAGCAGTTCTTC.

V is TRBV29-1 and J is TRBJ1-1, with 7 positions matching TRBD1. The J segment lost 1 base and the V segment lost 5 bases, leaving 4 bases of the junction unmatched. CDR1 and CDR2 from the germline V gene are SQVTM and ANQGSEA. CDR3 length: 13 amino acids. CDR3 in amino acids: CSVRSGGNTEAFF. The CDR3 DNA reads TGCAGCGTTCGATCAGGGGGGAACACTGAAGCTTTCTTT. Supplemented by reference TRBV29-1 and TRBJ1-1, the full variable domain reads SAVISQKPSRDICQRGTSLTIQCQVDSQVTMMFWYRQQPGQSLTLIATANQGSEATYESGFVIDKFPISRPNLTFSTLTVSNMSPEDSSIYLCSVRSGGNTEAFFGQGTRLTVV.

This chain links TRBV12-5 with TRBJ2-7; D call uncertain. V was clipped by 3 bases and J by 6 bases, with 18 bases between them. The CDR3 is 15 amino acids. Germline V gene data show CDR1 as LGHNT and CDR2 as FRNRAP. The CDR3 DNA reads TGTGCTAGTGGTTTCTCGGTGGGCACCAGCTCCGAGCAGTACTTC. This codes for CASGFSVGTSSEQYF.

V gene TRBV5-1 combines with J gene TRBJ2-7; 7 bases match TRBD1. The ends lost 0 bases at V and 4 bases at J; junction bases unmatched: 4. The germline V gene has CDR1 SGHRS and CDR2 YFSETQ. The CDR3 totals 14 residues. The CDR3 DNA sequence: TGCGCCAGCAGCTTGGCCGGGACAGCTTACGAGCAGTACTTC. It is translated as CASSLAGTAYEQYF.

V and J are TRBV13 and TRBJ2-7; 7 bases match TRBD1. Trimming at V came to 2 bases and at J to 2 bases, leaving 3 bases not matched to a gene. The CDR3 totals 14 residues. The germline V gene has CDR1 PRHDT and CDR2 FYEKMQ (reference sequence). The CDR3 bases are TGTGCCAGCAGCTTAAGGACAGGTACCTACGAGCAGTACTTC. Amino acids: CASSLRTGTYEQYF.

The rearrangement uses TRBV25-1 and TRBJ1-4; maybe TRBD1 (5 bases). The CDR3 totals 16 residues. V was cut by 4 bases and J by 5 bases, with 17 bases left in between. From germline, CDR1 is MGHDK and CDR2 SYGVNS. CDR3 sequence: CASSGNGRGTNEKLFF. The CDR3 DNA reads TGTGCCAGCAGTGGAAATGGGAGGGGAACGAATGAAAAACTGTTTTTT.

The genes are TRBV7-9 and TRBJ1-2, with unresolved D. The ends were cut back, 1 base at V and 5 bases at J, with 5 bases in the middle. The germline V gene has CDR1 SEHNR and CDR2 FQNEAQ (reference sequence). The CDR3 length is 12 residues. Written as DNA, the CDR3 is TGTGCCAGCAGCTTAGGTATTTATGGCTACACCTTC. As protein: CASSLGIYGYTF. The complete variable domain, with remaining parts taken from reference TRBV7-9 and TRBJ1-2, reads DTGVSQNPRHKITKRGQNVTFRCDPISEHNRLYWYRQTLGQGPEFLTYFQNEAQLEKSRLLSDRFSAERPKGSFSTLEIQRTEQGDSAMYLCASSLGIYGYTFGSGTRLTVV.

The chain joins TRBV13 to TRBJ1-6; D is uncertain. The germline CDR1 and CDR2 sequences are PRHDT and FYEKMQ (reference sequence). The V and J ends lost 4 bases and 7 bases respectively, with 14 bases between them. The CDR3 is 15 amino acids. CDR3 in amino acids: CASSSGGVFNSPLHF. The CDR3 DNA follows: TGTGCCAGCAGCTCGGGCGGAGTATTCAATTCACCCCTCCACTTT.

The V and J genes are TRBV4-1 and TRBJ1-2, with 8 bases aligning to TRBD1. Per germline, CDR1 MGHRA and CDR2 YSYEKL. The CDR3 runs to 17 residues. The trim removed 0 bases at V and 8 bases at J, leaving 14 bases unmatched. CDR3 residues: CASSQDSGTGGIRGYTF. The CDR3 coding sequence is TGCGCCAGCAGCCAAGATTCGGGGACAGGCGGTATTAGAGGCTACACCTTC.

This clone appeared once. CDR3 nucleotides: TGTGCCAGCAGTGTACAGACCAACTATGGCTACACCTTC. Translated: CASSVQTNYGYTF. The chain joins TRBV2 to TRBJ1-2; D gene uncertain. The CDR3 extends over 13 amino acids. From germline, CDR1 is SNHLY and CDR2 FYNNEI. Trimming took off 4 bases at V and 2 bases at J, with 8 bases between the two ends.

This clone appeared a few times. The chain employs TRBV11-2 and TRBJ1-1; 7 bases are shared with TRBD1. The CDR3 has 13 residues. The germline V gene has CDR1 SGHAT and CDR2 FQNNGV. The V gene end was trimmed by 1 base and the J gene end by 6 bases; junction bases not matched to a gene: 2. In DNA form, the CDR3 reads TGTGCCAGCAGCTTAGCCCAGGGGGCTGAAGCTTTCTTT. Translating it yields CASSLAQGAEAFF.

The CDR3 coding sequence is TGCGCCAGCAGCCAAGATCGGAGCACCGGGGAGCTGTTTTTT. Protein: CASSQDRSTGELFF. The rearrangement joins TRBV4-1 to TRBJ2-2, with unresolved D. The V end was cut by 0 bases, the J end by 4 bases, with 6 bases between. The CDR3 length is 14 residues. Germline CDR1 reads MGHRA; CDR2 reads YSYEKL.

The DNA of the CDR3 is TGTGCCAGCAGCTTAGGGCAGACTTGGAACACTGAAGCTTTCTTT. It encodes CASSLGQTWNTEAFF. V gene TRBV7-9 combines with J gene TRBJ1-1; no clear D. There are 15 residues in the CDR3. Germline CDR1 SEHNR, CDR2 FQNEAQ (reference sequence). Trimming removed 1 base from V and 1 base from J, with 10 bases in between.

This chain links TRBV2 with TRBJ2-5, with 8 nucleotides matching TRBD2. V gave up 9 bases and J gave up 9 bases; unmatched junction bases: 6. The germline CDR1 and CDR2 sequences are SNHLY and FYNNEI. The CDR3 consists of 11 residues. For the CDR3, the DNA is TGTGCCAGACTCCGGGAGGGGGCCCAGTACTTC. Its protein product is CARLREGAQYF.

CDR3 sequence reads: CASSVKLEYNEQFF. DNA for the CDR3: TGTGCCAGCAGCGTAAAACTCGAATACAATGAGCAGTTCTTC. The chain uses TRBV9 and TRBJ2-1, with no clear D. Trimming left V 1 base short and J 4 bases short, with 9 bases between. Germline CDR1 SGDLS, CDR2 YYNGEE. This CDR3 region has 14 residues.

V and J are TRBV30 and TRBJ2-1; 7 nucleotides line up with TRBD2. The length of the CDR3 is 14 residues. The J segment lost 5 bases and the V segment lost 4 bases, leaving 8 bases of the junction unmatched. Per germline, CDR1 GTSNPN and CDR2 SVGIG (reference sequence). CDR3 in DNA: TGTGCCTGGACCGGGGCGGGAGCGGACAATGAGCAGTTCTTC. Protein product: CAWTGAGADNEQFF. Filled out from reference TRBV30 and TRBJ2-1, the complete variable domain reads SQTIHQWPATLVQPVGSPLSLECTVEGTSNPNLYWYRQAAGRGLQLLFYSVGIGQISSEVPQNLSASRPQDRQFILSSKKLLLSDSGFYLCAWTGAGADNEQFFGPGTRLTVL.

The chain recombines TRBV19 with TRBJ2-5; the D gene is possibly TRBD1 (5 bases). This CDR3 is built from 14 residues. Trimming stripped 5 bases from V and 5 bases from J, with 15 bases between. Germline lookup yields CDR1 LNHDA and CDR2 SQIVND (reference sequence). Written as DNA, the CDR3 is TGTGCCAGTAGTTCAGGCAGCACAGGCGAGACCCAGTACTTC. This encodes CASSSGSTGETQYF.

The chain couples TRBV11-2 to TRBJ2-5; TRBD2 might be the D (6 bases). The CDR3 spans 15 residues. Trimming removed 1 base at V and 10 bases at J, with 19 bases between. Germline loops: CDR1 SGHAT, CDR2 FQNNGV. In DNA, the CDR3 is TGTGCCAGCAGCTTAGTGCGGGACGGGACTCAGGGCCAGTACTTC. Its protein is CASSLVRDGTQGQYF.

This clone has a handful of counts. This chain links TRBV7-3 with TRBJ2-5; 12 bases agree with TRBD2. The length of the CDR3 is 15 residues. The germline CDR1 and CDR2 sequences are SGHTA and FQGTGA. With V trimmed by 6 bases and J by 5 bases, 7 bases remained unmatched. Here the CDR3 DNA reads TGTGCCAGCAGTTTTCTAGCGGGGGGGTTGGAGACCCAGTACTTC. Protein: CASSFLAGGLETQYF.

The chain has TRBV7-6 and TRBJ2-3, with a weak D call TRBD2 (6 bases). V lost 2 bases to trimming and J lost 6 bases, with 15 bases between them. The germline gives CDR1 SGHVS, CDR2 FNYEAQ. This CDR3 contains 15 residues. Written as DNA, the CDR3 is TGTGCCAGCAGCTTATTTCGGGCTAGCGCCGATACGCAGTATTTT. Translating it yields CASSLFRASADTQYF.